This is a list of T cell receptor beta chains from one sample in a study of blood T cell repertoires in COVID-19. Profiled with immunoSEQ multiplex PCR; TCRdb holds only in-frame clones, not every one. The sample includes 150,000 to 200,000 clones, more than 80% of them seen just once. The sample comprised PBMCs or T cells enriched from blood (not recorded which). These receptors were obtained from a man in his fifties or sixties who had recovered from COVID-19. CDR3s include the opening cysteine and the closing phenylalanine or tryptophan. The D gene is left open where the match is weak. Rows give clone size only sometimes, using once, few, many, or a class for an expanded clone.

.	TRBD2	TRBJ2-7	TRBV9	TGTGCCAGCAGCCCCCGAGGGGGACTAGCGGGACCCCTAGACGAGCAGTACTTC	CASSPRGGLAGPLDEQYF
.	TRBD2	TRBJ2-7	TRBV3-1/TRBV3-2	TGTGCCAGCAGCCATAGGGGACTAGCGGGGGACGCCTACGAGCAGTACTTC	CASSHRGLAGDAYEQYF
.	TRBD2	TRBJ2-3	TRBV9	TGTGCCAGCAGCCCCGGACTAGCGGGAGGAGATACGCAGTATTTT	CASSPGLAGGDTQYF
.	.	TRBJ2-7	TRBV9	TGTGCCAGCAGCCCCAAACTTTACTCCTACGAGCAGTACTTC	CASSPKLYSYEQYF
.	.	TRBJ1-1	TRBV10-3	TGTGCCATCACCCGGGAGGGTGGGGGGAACACTGAAGCTTTCTTT	CAITREGGGNTEAFF
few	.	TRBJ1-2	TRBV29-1	TGCAGCGTTGGCGCAGGGCCTAACTATGGCTACACCTTC	CSVGAGPNYGYTF
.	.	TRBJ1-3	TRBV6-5	TGTGCCAGCAGCCCCACCAGGTCATCGGGAAACACCATATATTTT	CASSPTRSSGNTIYF
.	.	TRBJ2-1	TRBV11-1	TGTGCCAGCAGCCCCTTGAATGAGCAGTTCTTC	CASSPLNEQFF
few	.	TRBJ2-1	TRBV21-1	TGTGCCAGCAGCCAGTGGCTAGGGGATGAGCAGTTCTTC	CASSQWLGDEQFF
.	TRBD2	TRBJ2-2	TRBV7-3	TGTGCCAGCAGCCCCAACGGACTAGCGGGGGGGGAGCTGTTTTTT	CASSPNGLAGGELFF
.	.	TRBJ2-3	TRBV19	TGTGCCAGCGGGGTTTTGTTAGGGCCGACAGATACGCAGTATTTT	CASGVLLGPTDTQYF
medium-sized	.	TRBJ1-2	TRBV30	TGTGCCTGGAGTGTATGGGGGCTTTCGGCGGGCTACACCTTC	CAWSVWGLSAGYTF
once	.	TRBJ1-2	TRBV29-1	TGCAGCGTTGGGGGGGGGCTCTATGGCTACACCTTC	CSVGGGLYGYTF
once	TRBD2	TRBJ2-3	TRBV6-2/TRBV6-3	TGTGCCAGCAGCACACCACCGGATAGCGGGATAAGCACAGATACGCAGTATTTT	CASSTPPDSGISTDTQYF
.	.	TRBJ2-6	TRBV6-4	TGTGCCAGCAGTGAGCGCTCTGGGGCCAACGTCCTGACTTTC	CASSERSGANVLTF
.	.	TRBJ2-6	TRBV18	TGTGCCAGCTCACCCCTCTCTGGGGCCAACGTCCTGACTTTC	CASSPLSGANVLTF
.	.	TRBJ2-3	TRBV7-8	TGTGCCAGCAGCCCAGTCCCAGATACGCAGTATTTT	CASSPVPDTQYF
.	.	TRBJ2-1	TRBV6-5	TGTGCCAGCAGTACAGGTTGGTTGGGGGGAAATGAGCAGTTCTTC	CASSTGWLGGNEQFF
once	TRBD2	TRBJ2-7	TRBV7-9	TGTGCCAGCAGCAAAGGACTAGCGGGGTCTACCTACGAGCAGTACTTC	CASSKGLAGSTYEQYF
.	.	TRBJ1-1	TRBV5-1	TGCGCCAGCAGCTTGGGGTTTGGGGCCACTGAAGCTTTCTTT	CASSLGFGATEAFF
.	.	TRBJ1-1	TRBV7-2	TGTGCCAGCAGCTTAAATCCCTTGTTGAACACTGAAGCTTTCTTT	CASSLNPLLNTEAFF
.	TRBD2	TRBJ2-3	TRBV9	TGTGCCAGCAGCGCGAGCGGGGGGCTTAATACGCAGTATTTT	CASSASGGLNTQYF
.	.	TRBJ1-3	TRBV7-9	TGTGCCAGCAGCCGACTGAGCCCTTCCTCTGGAAACACCATATATTTT	CASSRLSPSSGNTIYF
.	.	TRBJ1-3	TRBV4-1	TGCGCCAGCGGGCACTCTGGAAACACCATATATTTT	CASGHSGNTIYF
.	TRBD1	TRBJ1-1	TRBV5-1	TGCGCCAGCAGCGCCGCAGGGGGCACTGAAGCTTTCTTT	CASSAAGGTEAFF
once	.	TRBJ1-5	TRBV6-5	TGTGCCAGCAGGGTGATGACCGAGGGAGGGGCCCAGCATTTT	CASRVMTEGGAQHF
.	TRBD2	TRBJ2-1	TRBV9	TGTGCCAGCGGCAAACGACTAGCGGGGGGGCTCTACAATGAGCAGTTCTTC	CASGKRLAGGLYNEQFF
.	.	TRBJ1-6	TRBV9	TGTGCCAGCAGCGTGGAGAATTCACCCCTCCACTTT	CASSVENSPLHF
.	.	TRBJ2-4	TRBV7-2	TGTGCCAGCAGCTCCCCGAGGGAAGCCAAAAACATTCAGTACTTC	CASSSPREAKNIQYF
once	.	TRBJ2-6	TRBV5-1	TGCGCCAGCAGCTTGGGAGAGACAGGACCCTCTGGGGCCAACGTCCTGACTTTC	CASSLGETGPSGANVLTF
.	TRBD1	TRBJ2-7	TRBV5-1	TGCGCCAGCAGCTTATCCGGGACAGAATACGAGCAGTACTTC	CASSLSGTEYEQYF
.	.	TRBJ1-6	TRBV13	TGTGCCAGCAGACGAGATGAGGGGGAAAGGGGAGCACCCCTCCACTTT	CASRRDEGERGAPLHF
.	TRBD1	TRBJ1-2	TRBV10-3	TGTGCCACCAAGGGCCAGGGGGCAGGGGATGGCTACACCTTC	CATKGQGAGDGYTF
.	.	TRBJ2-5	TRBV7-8	TGTGCCAGCAGAATACTCTCGCCCCGGGACACTGAGACCCAGTACTTC	CASRILSPRDTETQYF
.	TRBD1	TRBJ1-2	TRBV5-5	TGTGCCAGCAGCCGGGACAGCAGCTATGGCTACACCTTC	CASSRDSSYGYTF
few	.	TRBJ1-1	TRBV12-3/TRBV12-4	TGTGCCAGCAGTTCCTCGGGAACTGAAGCTTTCTTT	CASSSSGTEAFF
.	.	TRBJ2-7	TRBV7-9	TGTGCCAGCAGCTTCGCGGATGACGAGCAGTACTTC	CASSFADDEQYF
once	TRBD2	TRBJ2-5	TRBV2	TGTGCCAGCAGAGATAGCGGGGGGCTCACAAGCCTACAAGAGACCCAGTACTTC	CASRDSGGLTSLQETQYF
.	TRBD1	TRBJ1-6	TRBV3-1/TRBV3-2	TGTGCCAGCAGCCAACTCCAGGGGGTCGGTTCACCCCTCCACTTT	CASSQLQGVGSPLHF
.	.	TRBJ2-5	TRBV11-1	TGTGCCAGCAGCCGACGTCGTTCGAGGCAGCAAGAGACCCAGTACTTC	CASSRRRSRQQETQYF
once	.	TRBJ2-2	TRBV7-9	TGTGCCAGCAGCCCGGCGCTAGCGAACACCGGGGAGCTGTTTTTT	CASSPALANTGELFF
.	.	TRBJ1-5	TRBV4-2	TGTGCCAGCAGCCAAGACTTATATAGCAATCAGCCCCAGCATTTT	CASSQDLYSNQPQHF
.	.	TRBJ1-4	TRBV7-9	TGTGCCAGCAGCTCCGATCTCTACGAAAAACTGTTTTTT	CASSSDLYEKLFF
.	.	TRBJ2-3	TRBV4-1	TGCGCCAGCATGAGGACAACCTCCAACACAGATACGCAGTATTTT	CASMRTTSNTDTQYF
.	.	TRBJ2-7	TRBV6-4	TGTCGACCCGGGGTTCCCTACGAGCAGTACTTC	CRPGVPYEQYF
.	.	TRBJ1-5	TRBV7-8	TGTGCCAGCAGCCCGACTTCGACAGGACATCAGCCCCAGCATTTT	CASSPTSTGHQPQHF
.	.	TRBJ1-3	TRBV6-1	TGTGCCAGCAGTGAATCCGGGATCTCTGGAAACACCATATATTTT	CASSESGISGNTIYF
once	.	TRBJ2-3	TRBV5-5	TGTGCCAGCAGCTTATTCCGGACAGATACGCAGTATTTT	CASSLFRTDTQYF